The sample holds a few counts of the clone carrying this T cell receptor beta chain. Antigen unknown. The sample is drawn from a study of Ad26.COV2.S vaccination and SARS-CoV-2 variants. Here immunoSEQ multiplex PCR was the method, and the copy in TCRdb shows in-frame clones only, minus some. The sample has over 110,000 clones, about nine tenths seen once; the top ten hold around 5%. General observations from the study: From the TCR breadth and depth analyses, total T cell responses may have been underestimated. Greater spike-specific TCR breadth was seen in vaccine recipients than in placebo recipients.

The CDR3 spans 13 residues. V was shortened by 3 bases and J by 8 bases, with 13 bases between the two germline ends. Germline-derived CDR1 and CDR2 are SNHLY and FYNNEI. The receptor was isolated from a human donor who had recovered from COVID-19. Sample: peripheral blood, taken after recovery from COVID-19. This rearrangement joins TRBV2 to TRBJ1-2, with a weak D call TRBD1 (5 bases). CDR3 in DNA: TGTGCCAGCAGTGAGCTCGTGGGGGAAGGCTACACCTTC. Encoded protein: CASSELVGEGYTF.